This TCR beta chain was sequenced in a study of T-cell memory formation after mild COVID-19. Background on the study: Largely donor-specific sequence clusters came from two donors.

This CDR3 region has 12 residues. Germline V gives CDR1 SQVTM, CDR2 ANQGSEA. V lost 7 bases and J lost 2, with 11 bases in between. In TCRdb, the 5' RACE reads were re-called with MiXCR into one record per CDR3 protein. The sample shows 200,000 to 250,000 distinct CDR3 sequences, 7.5% to 10% of them seen only once. With regard to this clonotype: Its antigen is currently unknown.

Whole-study results and caveats: Day 15 to 85 contracting clones showed balanced CD4/CD8; later expanders leaned CD4+. Memory sampled before infection contained some responding clones, suggesting cross-reactive memory joined. Contracting CD4+ clones lay largely in CM and EM, with CD8+ ones residing in EMRA.

The chain employs TRBV29-1 and TRBJ2-5, with a weak D call TRBD2 (7 bases). The receptor comes from a man aged 18 to 30 who had mild COVID-19 (a few samples of this study predate the infection). Cell type and time point are not known. The specimen sequenced was PBMCs or a T cell subset sorted from them (not recorded which). CDR3 protein: CSAGGRQETQYF. The CDR3 coding sequence is TGCAGCGCCGGGGGGCGGCAAGAGACCCAGTACTTC.